A single sample is the source of the 15 T cell receptor beta chains below, sequenced in a study of T-cell reconstitution after alpha-beta-depleted transplantation in children. A library of TCRbeta sequences, prepared with unique molecular identifiers, was generated. Using its own MiXCR run on the PCR reads, TCRdb lists one record per CDR3 protein. Of 40,000 to 55,000 distinct CDR3 sequences in the sample, about a tenth were seen once. Sample: PBMCs, mostly from graft donor cells, taken 60 days after TCRalphabeta/CD19-depleted stem cell transplant. The receptors stem from a male patient under 10 years old who had a stem cell transplant for chronic granulomatous disease, so the T cells may come from the graft donor.

This clonotype was seen many times. The chain has TRBV6-2 or TRBV6-3 and TRBJ2-2, with TRBD2 as a possible D gene (6 bases). Per germline, CDR1 MNHEY and CDR2 SVGEGT. The CDR3 is made up of 16 amino acids. Trimming cost V 5 bases and J 3 bases, with 16 bases left between them. CDR3 region: CASSPEGRLHTGELFF. The CDR3 DNA sequence: TGTGCCAGCAGTCCCGAAGGGAGGTTACACACCGGGGAGCTGTTTTTT.

The chain is built from TRBV18 and TRBJ2-3; possible D gene TRBD1, 6 bases. The length of the CDR3 is 17 residues. Germline CDR1 KGHSH, CDR2 LQKENI. Trimming stripped 6 bases from V and 6 bases from J, with 25 bases between. The CDR3 spells CASSPIRGRSIRDTQYF. DNA of the CDR3: TGTGCCAGCTCGCCGATCAGGGGAAGGAGTATTCGGGATACGCAGTATTTT. Full variable domain (outside the CDR3, taken from reference TRBV18 and TRBJ2-3): NAGVMQNPRHLVRRRGQEARLRCSPMKGHSHVYWYRQLPEEGLKFMVYLQKENIIDESGMPKERFSAEFPKEGPSILRIQQVVRGDSAAYFCASSPIRGRSIRDTQYFGPGTRLTVL.

At least ten counts were recorded for this clonotype. V and J are TRBV10-3 and TRBJ2-5; 8 bases align to TRBD2. The V gene's germline CDR1 is ENHRY and CDR2 SYGVKD. The length of the CDR3 is 15 residues. V lost 3 bases to trimming and J lost 1 base; unmatched junction nucleotides: 4. CDR3 sequence reads: CAISEGTSIQETQYF. The CDR3 DNA follows: TGTGCCATCAGTGAAGGGACTAGTATCCAAGAGACCCAGTACTTC.

This clonotype was seen repeatedly, ten times or more. This rearrangement joins TRBV20-1 to TRBJ1-6; D unclear. This CDR3 comprises 15 residues. CDR1 and CDR2 from the germline V gene are DFQATT and SNEGSKA (reference sequence). V lost 0 bases to trimming and J lost 7 bases, with 13 bases between them. CDR3 DNA sequence: TGCAGTGCTAGAGATAGGCAGCGACACAATTCACCCCTCCACTTT. Translated: CSARDRQRHNSPLHF.

This clonotype appeared a few times. The gene calls are TRBV19 and TRBJ2-6; TRBD1 matches at 9 bases. This CDR3 comprises 16 residues. With V trimmed by 11 bases and J by 4 bases, 12 bases remained unmatched. Germline CDR1 is LNHDA and CDR2 is SQIVND (reference sequence). CDR3 sequence: CAGRDRVNSGANVLTF. CDR3 nucleotide sequence: TGTGCCGGAAGGGACAGGGTAAATTCAGGGGCCAACGTCCTGACTTTC.

This clonotype appeared many times. CDR3: CASSPEPPRYNEQFF. For the CDR3, the DNA is TGTGCCAGCAGCCCTGAACCTCCCCGCTACAATGAGCAGTTCTTC. The chain couples TRBV7-8 to TRBJ2-1; D unresolved. The germline gives CDR1 SGHVS, CDR2 FQNEAQ. The CDR3 sequence is 15 residues long. V lost 5 bases to trimming and J lost 3 bases, with 14 bases between them.

The sample holds many counts of this clonotype. The chain recombines TRBV5-1 with TRBJ2-2; D gene uncertain. Germline lookup yields CDR1 SGHRS and CDR2 YFSETQ. CDR3 length equals 14 residues. The germline V and J ends were trimmed by 4 bases and 2 bases, with 9 bases remaining between them. The CDR3 bases are TGCGCCAGCAGCACCTTATATAACACCGGGGAGCTGTTTTTT. Its translation is CASSTLYNTGELFF.

This clonotype occurred many times. The J gene is TRBJ2-7, the V gene TRBV9, with D maybe TRBD1 (5 bases). V was trimmed by 0 bases and J by 3 bases, leaving 10 bases between them. Germline V gene data show CDR1 as SGDLS and CDR2 as YYNGEE. The CDR3 runs 14 residues. This CDR3 reads CASSVADSYYEQYF. For the CDR3, the DNA is TGTGCCAGCAGCGTAGCTGACAGTTACTACGAGCAGTACTTC.

This clonotype was detected ten times or more. The genes are TRBV5-1 and TRBJ2-1, with TRBD1 matching over 7 bases. The germline V gene encodes CDR1 SGHRS and CDR2 YFSETQ. This CDR3 contains 16 residues. V shed 4 bases, J shed 6 bases, and the junction held 13 bases outside the gene matches. In DNA, the CDR3 is TGCGCCAGCAGCCCCACCGGGACAGTAAGCGGCAATGAGCAGTTCTTC. Encoded protein: CASSPTGTVSGNEQFF.

V usage is TRBV12-3 or TRBV12-4 and J usage is TRBJ2-3, with 7 bases matching TRBD2. CDR3 length: 14 amino acids. The J segment lost 2 bases and the V segment lost 8 bases, leaving 7 bases of the junction unmatched. The CDR3 region is CASQRRENTDTQYF. The CDR3 DNA reads TGTGCCAGCCAAAGGCGGGAGAACACAGATACGCAGTATTTT.

This clonotype was observed at least ten times. This rearrangement joins TRBV11-2 to TRBJ2-3; D is ambiguous. V lost 2 bases and J lost 2, with 5 bases in between. Germline V gene lookup returns CDR1 SGHAT and CDR2 FQNNGV. This CDR3 has 13 residues. The chain's CDR3 is CASSLIHTDTQYF. The CDR3 DNA reads TGTGCCAGCAGCTTAATTCACACAGATACGCAGTATTTT.

There are a few counts of this clonotype. V is TRBV20-1 and J is TRBJ2-1; 7 bases map to TRBD2. The junction had 16 bases not matched to a gene; V was cut back by 5 bases and J by 9 bases. CDR1 and CDR2 (germline): DFQATT, SNEGSKA (reference sequence). The CDR3 sequence is 15 residues long. The CDR3 sequence is CSAPWTSLLETEQFF. The CDR3 region has the DNA TGCAGTGCTCCCTGGACTAGTTTGCTGGAAACTGAGCAGTTCTTC.

This sequence joins TRBV30 and TRBJ1-2; 7 positions match TRBD1. Germline assignment: CDR1 GTSNPN and CDR2 SVGIG (reference sequence). The trim removed 3 bases at V and 5 bases at J, leaving 9 bases unmatched. This CDR3 has 14 amino acids. CDR3 DNA sequence: TGTGCCTGGAGAAAGACAGGGACTGCATATGGCTACACCTTC. It specifies CAWRKTGTAYGYTF.

This clonotype was recorded at least ten times. The chain uses TRBV27 and TRBJ1-6; D might be TRBD1 (6 bases). V dropped 5 bases and J dropped 0 bases, with 20 bases sitting between them. Germline CDR1 and CDR2: MNHEY and SMNVEV (reference sequence). The CDR3 has 19 amino acids. The CDR3: CASSRTDRKRSSYNSPLHF. The CDR3 DNA is TGTGCCAGCAGTAGAACGGACAGAAAAAGGAGCTCCTATAATTCACCCCTCCACTTT.

This clonotype came up a few times. CDR3 DNA sequence: TGCAGTGCCAGTCGGGGAGACAGGGGGCTAGTAAAGCAGCCCCAGCATTTT. Its protein product is CSASRGDRGLVKQPQHF. The J gene is TRBJ1-5, the V gene TRBV20-1; 10 bases fit TRBD1. V lost 6 bases to trimming and J lost 7 bases; unmatched junction nucleotides: 18. From germline, CDR1 is DFQATT and CDR2 SNEGSKA (reference sequence). This CDR3 comprises 17 residues.